The source of this TCR beta chain is a study of CD8 T cells in ankylosing spondylitis. Using its own MiXCR run on the 5' RACE reads, TCRdb lists one record per CDR3 protein. The table records around 890,000 distinct CDR3 sequences, about an eighth of them present only once. This clonotype was seen repeatedly, ten times or more. The antigen remains undetermined. V lost 4 bases to trimming and J lost 1 base; unmatched junction nucleotides: 6. The CDR3 length is 15 residues. The germline V gene has CDR1 MNHEY and CDR2 SVGAGI. Study-level results: Apparently characteristic of ankylosing spondylitis blood was a TCR beta motif (roughly eight highly homologous variants). Those disease-linked clones were CD8+; they were also relatively rare in peripheral blood.

The TCR sequence derives from a male donor with ankylosing spondylitis. The source material was blood, either unsorted or a sorted T cell fraction (not recorded which). This chain connects TRBV6-5 to TRBJ1-1, with 7 bases matching TRBD1. For the CDR3, the DNA is TGTGCCAGCAGTTTACGGGGACAGCGGAACACTGAAGCTTTCTTT. Translated: CASSLRGQRNTEAFF.